This T cell receptor (beta chain) was sequenced in a study of blood T cell repertoires in COVID-19. On the study more broadly: The origin of the acute and convalescent COVID-19 samples was the United States, Italy and Spain.

Per germline, CDR1 SGHTA and CDR2 FQGNSA. This CDR3 spans 14 amino acids. With 6 bases clipped from V and 10 bases from J, the junction kept 7 bases outside the gene matches. Assay: immunoSEQ multiplex PCR; the TCRdb copy retains only in-frame clones and omits some. The table shows 130,000 to 150,000 clones, with over 75% occurring only once. The source material was peripheral blood. The chain couples TRBV7-2 to TRBJ2-1, with TRBD2 identical over 12 bases. The receptor comes from a woman in her fifties or sixties with active COVID-19. CDR3: CASSPSGRGYEQFF. Written as DNA, the CDR3 is TGTGCCAGCAGTCCTAGCGGGAGGGGGTACGAGCAGTTCTTC.